The 22 T cell receptor beta chains below all came from one sample that was sequenced in a study of blood T cell repertoires in COVID-19. Here immunoSEQ multiplex PCR was the method, and the copy in TCRdb shows in-frame clones only, minus some. The data show 250,000 or so clones, about 87% seen once. Material: PBMCs or T cells enriched from blood (not recorded which). The origin of the receptors is a young woman with acute COVID-19.

J is TRBJ2-1 and V is TRBV9, with 12 bases aligning to TRBD2. With 4 bases clipped from V and 4 bases from J, the junction kept 3 bases outside the gene matches. Germline CDR1 and CDR2: SGDLS and YYNGEE. There are 15 residues in the CDR3. Here the CDR3 reads CASSSTSGSYNEQFF. The CDR3 DNA reads TGTGCCAGCAGCTCGACTAGCGGGAGTTACAATGAGCAGTTCTTC. Based on the CDR3 plus reference TRBV9 and TRBJ2-1, the full variable domain is DSGVTQTPKHLITATGQRVTLRCSPRSGDLSVYWYQQSLDQGLQFLIQYYNGEERAKGNILERFSAQQFPDLHSELNLSSLELGDSALYFCASSSTSGSYNEQFFGPGTRLTVL.

This clone was picked up a small number of times. Other DNA sequences in the sample encode the same CDR3. V usage is TRBV6-4 and J usage is TRBJ2-2; D is unclear. Germline values: CDR1 MRHNA, CDR2 SNTAGT. CDR3 length equals 13 residues. Trimming took off 0 bases at V and 5 bases at J, with 4 bases between the two ends. The CDR3 is CASSDSSTGELFF. The DNA for the CDR3 is TGTGCCAGCAGTGACTCTTCTACCGGGGAGCTGTTTTTT.

The V gene is TRBV2, the J gene TRBJ2-7; 7 bases are shared with TRBD1. Germline trimming cut 7 bases from V and 1 base from J; bases unmatched to any gene: 10. The CDR3 loop spans 15 amino acids. The germline gives CDR1 SNHLY, CDR2 FYNNEI. The CDR3 spells CASNLDRTYSYEQYF. In DNA, the CDR3 is TGTGCCAGCAATTTGGACAGGACCTATTCCTACGAGCAGTACTTC. Variable domain in full (rest from reference TRBV2 and TRBJ2-7): EPEVTQTPSHQVTQMGQEVILRCVPISNHLYFYWYRQILGQKVEFLVSFYNNEISEKSEIFDDQFSVERPDGSNFTLKIRSTKLEDSAMYFCASNLDRTYSYEQYFGPGTRLTVT.

The chain joins TRBV5-6 to TRBJ1-2; D call uncertain. V was cut by 6 bases and J by 2 bases, with 17 bases left in between. The CDR3 extends over 15 amino acids. Germline V gene lookup returns CDR1 SGHDT and CDR2 YYEEEE. CDR3 protein: CASNLGGTLNYGYTF. The DNA of the CDR3 is TGTGCCAGCAACCTAGGAGGAACTTTAAACTATGGCTACACCTTC.

This clone was detected only once. The J gene is TRBJ2-2, the V gene TRBV7-9, with TRBD1 identical over 12 bases. CDR3 size: 18 residues. Germline V gene lookup returns CDR1 SEHNR and CDR2 FQNEAQ (reference sequence). J gave up 5 bases and V 2 bases, and 9 bases lay outside the gene matches. CDR3 region: CASSLTSGQGARTGELFF. CDR3 bases: TGTGCCAGCAGCTTAACTTCGGGACAGGGGGCGCGAACCGGGGAGCTGTTTTTT.

This chain joins TRBV19 and TRBJ1-4, with D perhaps TRBD1 (6 bases). Germline V gene sequence: CDR1 LNHDA, CDR2 SQIVND (reference sequence). The CDR3 spans 15 residues. Trimming left V 5 bases short and J 7 bases short, with 17 bases between. The CDR3 is CASSPGDTSSEKLFF. CDR3 DNA sequence: TGTGCCAGTAGTCCCGGGGACACTTCAAGTGAAAAACTGTTTTTT.

V is TRBV6-5 and J is TRBJ2-7, with D possibly being TRBD1 (6 bases). Trimming took off 8 bases at V and 4 bases at J, with 18 bases between the two ends. The CDR3 totals 14 residues. The germline V gene has CDR1 MNHEY and CDR2 SVGAGI. The chain's CDR3 is CASPRTEGFYEQYF. The CDR3 DNA follows: TGTGCCAGCCCAAGGACAGAAGGGTTTTACGAGCAGTACTTC.

The V gene is TRBV4-1, the J gene TRBJ2-1; tentative D call: TRBD1 (5 bases). Looked up from germline, CDR1 is MGHRA and CDR2 is YSYEKL. The CDR3 contains 14 residues. With 2 bases removed from V and 5 bases from J, the gap between germline ends came to 10 bases. CDR3 sequence: CASSQMTEDNEQFF. Written as DNA, the CDR3 is TGCGCCAGCAGCCAAATGACAGAAGACAATGAGCAGTTCTTC.

This clone was picked up one time. This chain uses TRBV5-4 with TRBJ2-7, with TRBD2 matching over 9 bases. This CDR3 has 15 amino acids. V gave up 4 bases and J gave up 5 bases; unmatched junction bases: 10. Germline V gives CDR1 SGHNT, CDR2 YYREEE (reference sequence). CDR3 in DNA: TGTGCCAGCAGCCTTGTAGCTAGCGGGAACCACGAGCAGTACTTC. Translating gives CASSLVASGNHEQYF.

The chain uses TRBV9 and TRBJ1-6, with D possibly TRBD1 on 6 matching bases. Germline values: CDR1 SGDLS, CDR2 YYNGEE. The germline V and J ends were trimmed by 0 bases and 7 bases, with 11 bases remaining between them. The length of the CDR3 is 15 residues. The CDR3 here is CASSVGGTTNSPLHF. The CDR3 DNA follows: TGTGCCAGCAGCGTAGGTGGGACAACAAATTCACCCCTCCACTTT. The whole variable domain, filled in from reference TRBV9 and TRBJ1-6, reads DSGVTQTPKHLITATGQRVTLRCSPRSGDLSVYWYQQSLDQGLQFLIQYYNGEERAKGNILERFSAQQFPDLHSELNLSSLELGDSALYFCASSVGGTTNSPLHFGNGTRLTVT.

The chain is built from TRBV28 and TRBJ1-6; D not resolved. With 6 bases removed from V and 7 bases from J, the gap between germline ends came to 19 bases. Germline CDR1 is MDHEN and CDR2 is SYDVKM. The CDR3 is made up of 16 amino acids. CDR3 sequence (DNA): TGTGCCAGCAGGATCCCCACGTATGGGAGCAATTCACCCCTCCACTTT. Its translation is CASRIPTYGSNSPLHF.

This sequence joins TRBV7-2 and TRBJ1-2; D uncertain. This CDR3 region has 17 residues. V was clipped by 1 base and J by 1 base, with 16 bases between them. Germline loops: CDR1 SGHTA, CDR2 FQGNSA. The CDR3 nucleotides are TGTGCCAGCAGCTTAGTCACCACCCCAACAGATAACTATGGCTACACCTTC. Protein product: CASSLVTTPTDNYGYTF.

The V call is TRBV18, the J call TRBJ2-3, with 13 bases lining up with TRBD2. The CDR3 contains 16 residues. V was clipped by 3 bases and J by 4 bases; unmatched bases: 4. CDR1 and CDR2 (germline): KGHSH, LQKENI. CDR3 DNA sequence: TGTGCCAGCTCACCGGTAGGACTAGCGGGAGCAGATACGCAGTATTTT. Its protein product is CASSPVGLAGADTQYF.

This clone was seen more than once but under ten times. The gene calls are TRBV11-3 and TRBJ2-3, with D perhaps matching TRBD2 (6 bases). V was clipped by 5 bases and J by 10 bases, with 34 bases between them. Germline lookup yields CDR1 SGHNT and CDR2 YENEEA. The length of the CDR3 is 19 residues. The CDR3: CASSTPGERVRSPVAAQYF. CDR3 nucleotide sequence: TGTGCCAGCAGCACCCCCGGGGAGCGGGTCAGGAGCCCGGTTGCGGCGCAGTATTTT. The variable domain in full, with the rest retrieved from reference TRBV11-3 and TRBJ2-3, is EAGVVQSPRYKIIEKKQPVAFWCNPISGHNTLYWYLQNLGQGPELLIRYENEEAVDDSQLPKDRFSAERLKGVDSTLKIQPAELGDSAVYLCASSTPGERVRSPVAAQYFGPGTRLTVL.

This chain uses TRBV28 with TRBJ1-3; D uncertain. The CDR3 consists of 13 residues. CDR1 and CDR2 (germline): MDHEN, SYDVKM. V was cut by 9 bases and J by 0 bases, with 9 bases left in between. This CDR3 is CASQRSSGNTIYF. CDR3 DNA sequence: TGTGCCAGTCAGAGGTCCTCTGGAAACACCATATATTTT. Using reference TRBV28 and TRBJ1-3 for the parts outside the CDR3, the full variable domain is DVKVTQSSRYLVKRTGEKVFLECVQDMDHENMFWYRQDPGLGLRLIYFSYDVKMKEKGDIPEGYSVSREKKERFSLILESASTNQTSMYLCASQRSSGNTIYFGEGSWLTVV.

V usage is TRBV13 and J usage is TRBJ2-7; D is undetermined. V gave up 3 bases and J gave up 5 bases, with 11 bases separating them. CDR3 size: 13 residues. Germline V CDR1 and CDR2: PRHDT, FYEKMQ (reference sequence). The CDR3 here is CASSFPGSNEQYF. Here the CDR3 DNA reads TGTGCCAGCAGCTTTCCTGGCTCAAACGAGCAGTACTTC.

V is TRBV18 and J is TRBJ2-5; 12 nucleotides line up with TRBD2. Germline CDR1 and CDR2: KGHSH and LQKENI. The CDR3 spans 19 residues. V dropped 6 bases and J dropped 1; count of bases not matched to a gene: 15. The CDR3 here is CASSRTSGNIAQAQETQYF. The CDR3 DNA is TGTGCCAGCTCGCGGACTAGCGGGAATATAGCCCAAGCCCAAGAGACCCAGTACTTC.

The chain is built from TRBV19 and TRBJ2-7, with TRBD1 matching over 10 bases. V lost 6 bases to trimming and J lost 6 bases; unmatched junction nucleotides: 11. Germline V lookup: CDR1 LNHDA, CDR2 SQIVND (reference sequence). This CDR3 comprises 15 residues. CDR3 bases: TGTGCCAGTAGCGCACAGGGGACAGGGGTCGGCGAGCAGTACTTC. This gives the protein CASSAQGTGVGEQYF.

Concerning this clone itself: The same CDR3 arises from other DNA sequences in this sample as well. As DNA, the CDR3 is TGTGCCAGCAGTGGACGGGAAACCGGGGAGCTGTTTTTT. Amino acid sequence: CASSGRETGELFF. The chain couples TRBV2 to TRBJ2-2, with D maybe TRBD2 (5 bases). V was clipped by 4 bases and J by 5 bases, with 8 bases between them. In germline, CDR1 is SNHLY, CDR2 FYNNEI. The CDR3 contains 13 residues.

J is TRBJ2-3 and V is TRBV7-9; possibly TRBD2 for D (5 bases). The germline V gene encodes CDR1 SEHNR and CDR2 FQNEAQ (reference sequence). Trimming took 5 bases from V and 7 from J, leaving 16 bases between them. This CDR3 is built from 14 residues. CDR3 in amino acids: CASSPRVSAYTQYF. The CDR3 DNA follows: TGTGCCAGCAGCCCTCGTGTTAGCGCCTATACGCAGTATTTT.

The sample holds one count of this clone. The J gene is TRBJ1-2, the V gene TRBV5-6; tentatively, D is TRBD1 (6 bases). Germline assignment: CDR1 SGHDT and CDR2 YYEEEE. V was clipped by 0 bases and J by 8 bases, with 17 bases between them. The CDR3 has 15 residues. CDR3 loop: CASSLGVGQSIGYTF. The CDR3 DNA is TGTGCCAGCAGCTTGGGAGTGGGACAATCAATCGGCTACACCTTC.

The chain recombines TRBV12-3 or TRBV12-4 with TRBJ1-1; no definite D call. This CDR3 spans 13 amino acids. Trimming removed 6 bases at V and 6 bases at J, with 14 bases between. Here the CDR3 DNA reads TGTGCCAGCAGCCTGAGCGGGGAGGCTGAAGCTTTCTTT. Its translation: CASSLSGEAEAFF.